These T cell receptor beta chains were read from a single sample in a study of vaccination effects on CD4 cells after COVID-19. The protocol was immunoSEQ multiplex PCR, while the TCRdb copy is restricted to in-frame clones and leaves out a portion. The table shows around 47,000 clones, with 72% occurring only once. These receptors are not linked to any known antigen. The sequencing here drew on CD4+ T cells from PBMCs cultured without peptide, taken after COVID-19 vaccination. These receptors were collected from a human donor who received a COVID-19 vaccine. Both conserved end residues are part of each CDR3. D genes are given only for firm matches. The size field is filled for only some rows; it gives once, few, many or a size class.

D gene	clone size	J gene	V gene	CDR3 protein	CDR3 DNA
.	.	TRBJ2-2	TRBV7-2	CASTLSRGQTLNTGELFF	TGTGCCAGCACGTTATCACGGGGCCAGACCTTGAACACCGGGGAGCTGTTTTTT
.	few	TRBJ1-1	TRBV6-5	CASSSQKNTEAFF	TGTGCCAGCAGTTCACAGAAGAACACTGAAGCTTTCTTT
TRBD2	.	TRBJ2-1	TRBV7-8	CASSLIAGAMNEQFF	TGTGCCAGCAGCTTAATAGCGGGAGCCATGAATGAGCAGTTCTTC
TRBD1	once	TRBJ1-2	TRBV6-1	CASSELVQGDYGYTF	TGTGCCAGCAGTGAACTCGTGCAGGGGGACTATGGCTACACCTTC
.	.	TRBJ2-3	TRBV5-1	CASSISRRTLTDTQYF	TGCGCCAGCAGCATTTCCCGACGGACTCTCACAGATACGCAGTATTTT
.	.	TRBJ1-5	TRBV6-2/TRBV6-3	CASSYEEWEGVSQPQHF	TGTGCCAGCAGTTACGAGGAGTGGGAGGGTGTCAGCCAGCCCCAGCATTTT
.	.	TRBJ2-5	TRBV19	CASSMRLSETQYF	TGTGCCAGTAGTATGAGACTATCGGAGACCCAGTACTTC
.	.	TRBJ1-2	TRBV7-9	CASRYLDSGSGGYTF	TGTGCCAGCAGGTATCTGGACAGCGGATCGGGGGGCTACACCTTC
.	once	TRBJ2-7	TRBV12-3/TRBV12-4	CASSRGGAYEQYF	TGTGCCAGCAGTCGAGGCGGGGCCTACGAGCAGTACTTC
.	.	TRBJ2-6	TRBV7-9	CASSSDRKILSGANVLTF	TGTGCCAGCAGCTCAGACAGGAAAATTCTCTCTGGGGCCAACGTCCTGACTTTC
.	.	TRBJ1-3	TRBV3-1/TRBV3-2	CASSHGGGRNTIYF	TGTGCCAGCAGCCATGGGGGGGGTAGAAACACCATATATTTT
TRBD2	.	TRBJ2-7	TRBV6-2/TRBV6-3	CASSPRTSGRPTGYEQYF	TGTGCCAGCAGCCCGCGGACTAGCGGGAGGCCCACCGGGTACGAGCAGTACTTC
TRBD2	.	TRBJ2-1	TRBV10-1	CASSEGLAGHVSYNEQFF	TGCGCCAGCAGTGAGGGACTAGCGGGACATGTTTCCTACAATGAGCAGTTCTTC
.	once	TRBJ1-5	TRBV6-5	CASTVPNQPQHF	TGTGCCAGCACCGTCCCCAATCAGCCCCAGCATTTT
TRBD1	.	TRBJ1-1	TRBV24-1	CATRPGTGGMDTEAFF	TGTGCCACCAGACCCGGGACAGGGGGCATGGACACTGAAGCTTTCTTT
.	.	TRBJ2-7	TRBV27	CASSSLPGEQYF	TGTGCCAGCAGTTCTCTGCCGGGTGAGCAGTACTTC
.	.	TRBJ2-5	TRBV7-2	CASSLRERAETQYF	TGTGCCAGCAGCTTAAGGGAGAGGGCAGAGACCCAGTACTTC
TRBD2	.	TRBJ2-3	TRBV5-1	CASSSPGGSITDTQYF	TGCGCCAGCAGCTCCCCCGGCGGGAGTATCACAGATACGCAGTATTTT
.	.	TRBJ2-3	TRBV5-6	CASSRVGDSTDTQYF	TGTGCCAGCAGCAGAGTGGGAGACAGCACAGATACGCAGTATTTT
TRBD2	.	TRBJ2-3	TRBV3-1/TRBV3-2	CASSQPSGGAVDTQYF	TGTGCCAGCAGCCAACCTAGCGGGGGGGCGGTGGATACGCAGTATTTT
.	few	TRBJ2-2	TRBV7-9	CASSRYGELFF	TGTGCCAGCAGCCGTTACGGGGAGCTGTTTTTT
.	few	TRBJ1-2	TRBV5-8	CASSLAGGPYGYTF	TGTGCCAGCAGCCTGGCTGGGGGCCCCTATGGCTACACCTTC
.	.	TRBJ1-5	TRBV28	CASSTGRGQPQHF	TGTGCCAGCAGCACAGGGCGCGGTCAGCCCCAGCATTTT
.	few	TRBJ1-2	TRBV3-1/TRBV3-2	CASSQDSGTYGYTF	TGTGCCAGCAGCCAAGATTCCGGGACATATGGCTACACCTTC
.	.	TRBJ2-6	TRBV14	CASSQVWVYGANVLTF	TGTGCCAGCAGCCAAGTATGGGTTTATGGGGCCAACGTCCTGACTTTC
TRBD2	.	TRBJ2-5	TRBV5-1	CASSSRTSGGFQETQYF	TGCGCCAGCAGCTCACGGACTAGCGGGGGATTTCAAGAGACCCAGTACTTC
.	.	TRBJ1-2	TRBV3-1/TRBV3-2	CASSLTKTANYGYTF	TGTGCCAGCAGCCTCACCAAGACAGCTAACTATGGCTACACCTTC
TRBD1	.	TRBJ2-2	TRBV6-2/TRBV6-3	CASSKGDRVLRELFF	TGTGCCAGCAGTAAAGGGGACAGGGTGCTTCGGGAGCTGTTTTTT
.	.	TRBJ1-5	TRBV12-3/TRBV12-4	CASSMDSVPQHF	TGTGCCAGCAGCATGGACAGCGTACCCCAGCATTTT
.	few	TRBJ2-1	TRBV2	CASSERRGPGEQFF	TGTGCCAGCAGTGAACGTCGGGGCCCGGGTGAGCAGTTCTTC
.	few	TRBJ1-6	TRBV25-1	CASSDIQDSNSPLHF	TGTGCCAGCAGTGACATCCAAGACTCCAATTCACCCCTCCACTTT
.	.	TRBJ2-6	TRBV5-1	CASSSPELAGANVLTF	TGCGCCAGCAGCTCCCCTGAGTTGGCCGGGGCCAACGTCCTGACTTTC
TRBD1	.	TRBJ2-7	TRBV18	CASSPGTGFPEQYF	TGTGCCAGCTCACCTGGGACAGGGTTTCCCGAGCAGTACTTC
.	.	TRBJ2-1	TRBV1	CTSSQGTSGRSSYNEQFF	TGCACCAGCAGCCAAGGGACTAGCGGGAGATCCTCCTACAATGAGCAGTTCTTC
.	.	TRBJ1-1	TRBV19	CASRSGLDTEAFF	TGTGCCAGTAGATCAGGGTTGGACACTGAAGCTTTCTTT
.	.	TRBJ2-5	TRBV5-1	CASSSQDKETQYF	TGCGCCAGCAGCTCTCAGGATAAAGAGACCCAGTACTTC
TRBD2	few	TRBJ2-7	TRBV7-8	CAALAGGEQYF	TGTGCCGCCCTAGCGGGAGGCGAGCAGTACTTC
TRBD1	.	TRBJ1-4	TRBV5-1	CASSPEGQGTNEKLFF	TGCGCCAGCAGCCCGGAAGGACAGGGCACTAATGAAAAACTGTTTTTT
.	.	TRBJ2-1	TRBV9	CASSVGGGEQFF	TGTGCCAGCAGCGTAGGTGGGGGTGAGCAGTTCTTC
TRBD2	once	TRBJ2-7	TRBV6-5	CASSSPGTSGYEQYF	TGTGCCAGCAGCTCGCCCGGGACTAGCGGCTACGAGCAGTACTTC
TRBD2	once	TRBJ2-1	TRBV3-1/TRBV3-2	CASSLLRSGVDNEQFF	TGTGCCAGCAGCCTCCTAAGAAGCGGGGTCGACAATGAGCAGTTCTTC
.	.	TRBJ1-1	TRBV28	CASSTTNTEAFF	TGTGCCAGCAGCACAACGAACACTGAAGCTTTCTTT
.	.	TRBJ2-7	TRBV2	CASSEQRGLGYEQYF	TGTGCCAGCAGTGAACAACGAGGGCTTGGCTACGAGCAGTACTTC
.	.	TRBJ2-5	TRBV18	CASSPTVGETQYF	TGTGCCAGCTCACCCACCGTCGGGGAGACCCAGTACTTC
TRBD2	.	TRBJ2-3	TRBV10-2	CASSVAGGLADTQYF	TGCGCCAGCAGTGTAGCGGGGGGGCTCGCAGATACGCAGTATTTT
.	.	TRBJ2-1	TRBV19	CASSIEGGPYNEQFF	TGTGCCAGTAGTATAGAGGGGGGGCCCTACAATGAGCAGTTCTTC
TRBD1	.	TRBJ2-7	TRBV5-6	CASSYWTGSEQYF	TGTGCCAGCAGCTACTGGACAGGGAGCGAGCAGTACTTC
.	once	TRBJ2-7	TRBV6-6	CASSYILGYEQYF	TGTGCCAGCAGTTACATTTTGGGCTACGAGCAGTACTTC
.	.	TRBJ1-1	TRBV2	CASSAVGPEGTEAFF	TGTGCCAGCAGTGCCGTAGGGCCAGAGGGCACTGAAGCTTTCTTT
.	.	TRBJ2-7	TRBV4-1	CASSPLLRPGASGTRISYEQYF	TGCGCCAGCAGCCCGTTACTCAGACCGGGAGCTTCAGGGACTCGGATCTCCTACGAGCAGTACTTC
.	few	TRBJ2-1	TRBV2	CASTPGIYNEQFF	TGTGCCAGCACCCCGGGGATTTACAATGAGCAGTTCTTC
.	.	TRBJ1-2	TRBV6-5	CASSYFEGTYGYTF	TGTGCCAGCAGTTACTTTGAGGGGACCTATGGCTACACCTTC
.	.	TRBJ1-3	TRBV10-3	CAISGGDRFSSRNTIYF	TGTGCCATCAGTGGGGGCGACAGGTTCAGCAGTCGAAACACCATATATTTT